This T cell receptor (beta chain) is from a study of blood T cell repertoires in COVID-19. Study as a whole: Acute and convalescent COVID-19 samples came from the United States, Italy and Spain. Sample material is recorded as cDNA or gDNA derived from T cells, B-cell-depleted T cells, or PBMCs.

Authors' methods: Reference gene primer amplification yielded estimated nucleated cell counts. Data came from immunoSEQ multiplex PCR; TCRdb stores just in-frame clones and leaves some out. V, J and clone size were drawn from that table, and D and trimming were deduced from the DNA. The sample carries 100,000 to 120,000 clones, roughly 85% recorded once. V gave up 1 base and J gave up 7 bases; unmatched junction bases: 1. CDR1 and CDR2 from the germline V gene are MNHNS and SASEGT. This CDR3 has 14 residues. This clonotype was sampled from a human donor in a cohort sampled during active COVID-19. The chain has TRBV6-1 and TRBJ1-4; TRBD1 matches at 9 bases. The source material was peripheral blood. CDR3 amino acids: CASSEGGQGEKLFF. Written as DNA, the CDR3 is TGTGCCAGCAGTGAAGGGGGACAGGGTGAAAAACTGTTTTTT.